This T cell receptor (beta chain) is drawn from a study of patients and donors after allogeneic stem cell transplantation (dated by TCRdb to about 2020). The CDR3 spans 11 residues, from the cysteine through the phenylalanine. Solely the CDR3 DNA is kept, with 33 bases framed from the first base. Trimming costs V 3 bases and J 2 bases, and their ends lie 4 bases apart. The CDR1 and CDR2 encoded by the germline V gene (reference sequence) are GTSNPN and SVGIG. This clonotype was counted only a few times. The antigen it binds to is not known. No per-base quality is available; no much larger clone lies one base away. Libraries came from RT-PCR. TCRdb lists the instrument as NextSeq 550. TCRdb redid the processing of the public reads, applying fastp at Q25 and MiXCR, and retained in-frame beta chains. Each record represents a unique CDR3 protein, reported with the most common genes and DNA among its rows. The table for this sample lists roughly 230,000 distinct CDR3 sequences; around an eighth of them were counted only once. The ten largest clonotypes hold approximately 10% of the sample.

This sequence originates from a human donor who was either an allogeneic HSCT recipient or a stem cell or donor lymphocyte infusion donor (not recorded which). It is not recorded whose cells these are; they may come from a transplant donor. Sample: blood, either unsorted or a sorted T cell fraction (not recorded which). The V gene is TRBV30 and the J gene is TRBJ1-2, with the D gene not clear enough to name. The CDR3 region has the sequence CAWRTNYGYTF. The nucleotides are TGTGCCTGGAGGACGAACTATGGCTACACCTTC.